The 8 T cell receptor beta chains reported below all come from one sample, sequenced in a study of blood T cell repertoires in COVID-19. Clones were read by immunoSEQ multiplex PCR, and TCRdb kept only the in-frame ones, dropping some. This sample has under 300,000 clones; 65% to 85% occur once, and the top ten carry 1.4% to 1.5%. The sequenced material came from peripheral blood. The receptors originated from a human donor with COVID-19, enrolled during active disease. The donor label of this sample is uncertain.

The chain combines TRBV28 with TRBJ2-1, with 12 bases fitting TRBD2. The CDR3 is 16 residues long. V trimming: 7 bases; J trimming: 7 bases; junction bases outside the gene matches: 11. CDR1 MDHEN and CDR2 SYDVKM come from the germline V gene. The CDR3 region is CASTPRGLAGRNEQFF. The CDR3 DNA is TGTGCCAGCACTCCACGGGGACTAGCGGGTAGGAATGAGCAGTTCTTC.

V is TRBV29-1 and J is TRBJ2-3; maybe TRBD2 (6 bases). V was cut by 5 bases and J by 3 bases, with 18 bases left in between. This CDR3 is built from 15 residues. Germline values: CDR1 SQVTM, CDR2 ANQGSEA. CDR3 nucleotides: TGCAGCGTTTCCCTCGACTTGAGCGGGACAGATACGCAGTATTTT. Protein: CSVSLDLSGTDTQYF.

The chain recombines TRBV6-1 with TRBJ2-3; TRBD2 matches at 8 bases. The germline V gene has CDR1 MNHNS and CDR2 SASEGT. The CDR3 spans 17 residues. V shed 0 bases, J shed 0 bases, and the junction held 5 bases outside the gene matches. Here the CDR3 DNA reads TGTGCCAGCAGTGAAGCTACTAGCGGTATTAGCACAGATACGCAGTATTTT. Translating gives CASSEATSGISTDTQYF.

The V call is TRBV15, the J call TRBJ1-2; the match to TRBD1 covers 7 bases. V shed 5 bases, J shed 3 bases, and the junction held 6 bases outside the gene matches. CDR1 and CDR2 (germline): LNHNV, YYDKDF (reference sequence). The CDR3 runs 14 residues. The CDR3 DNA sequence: TGTGCCACCAGCGGGGACAGCCGGCACTATGGCTACACCTTC. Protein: CATSGDSRHYGYTF.

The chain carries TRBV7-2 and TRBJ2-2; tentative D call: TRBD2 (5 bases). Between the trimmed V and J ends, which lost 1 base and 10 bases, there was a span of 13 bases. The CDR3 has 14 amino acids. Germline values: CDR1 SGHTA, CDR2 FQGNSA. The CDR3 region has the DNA TGTGCCAGCAGCTTAGTAACAGACGGGGAGGAGCTGTTTTTT. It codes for CASSLVTDGEELFF.

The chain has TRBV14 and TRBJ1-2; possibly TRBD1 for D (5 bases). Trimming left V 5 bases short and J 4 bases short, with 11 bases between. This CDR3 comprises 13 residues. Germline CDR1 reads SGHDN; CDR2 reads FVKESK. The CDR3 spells CASSLQDVYGYTF. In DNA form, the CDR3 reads TGTGCCAGCAGCTTACAGGACGTCTATGGCTACACCTTC.

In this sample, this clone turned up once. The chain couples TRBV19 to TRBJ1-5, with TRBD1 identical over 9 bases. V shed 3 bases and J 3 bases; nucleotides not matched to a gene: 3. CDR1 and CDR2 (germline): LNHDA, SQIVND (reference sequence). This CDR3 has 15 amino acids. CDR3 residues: CASSIDRGYNQPQHF. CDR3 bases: TGTGCCAGTAGTATTGACAGGGGGTACAATCAGCCCCAGCATTTT.

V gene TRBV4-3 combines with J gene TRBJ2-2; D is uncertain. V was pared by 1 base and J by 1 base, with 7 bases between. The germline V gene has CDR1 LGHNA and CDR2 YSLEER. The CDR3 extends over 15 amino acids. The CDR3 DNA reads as TGCGCCAGCAGCCAAGGCGCTCAGAACACCGGGGAGCTGTTTTTT. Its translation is CASSQGAQNTGELFF.